The source of this T cell receptor (beta chain) is a study of control samples from healthy donors and cancer patients. Sequencing was performed with immunoSEQ multiplex PCR; in TCRdb, only in-frame clones are kept and a portion is missing. The repertoire has just over 150,000 clones, nearly 95% of them found once; the top ten carry around 2.5%. Germline loops: CDR1 MNHEY, CDR2 SVGAGI. The ends were cut back, 7 bases at V and 1 base at J, with 10 bases in the middle. The CDR3 is 13 amino acids. The receptor was derived from a man aged 45 to 65 in good health. The sequencing input was blood. The chain is built from TRBV6-5 and TRBJ2-5; no clear D gene. The CDR3 region has the DNA TGTGCCAGCAAAAGGAACAGCCAAGAGACCCAGTACTTC. Translated, it gives CASKRNSQETQYF.